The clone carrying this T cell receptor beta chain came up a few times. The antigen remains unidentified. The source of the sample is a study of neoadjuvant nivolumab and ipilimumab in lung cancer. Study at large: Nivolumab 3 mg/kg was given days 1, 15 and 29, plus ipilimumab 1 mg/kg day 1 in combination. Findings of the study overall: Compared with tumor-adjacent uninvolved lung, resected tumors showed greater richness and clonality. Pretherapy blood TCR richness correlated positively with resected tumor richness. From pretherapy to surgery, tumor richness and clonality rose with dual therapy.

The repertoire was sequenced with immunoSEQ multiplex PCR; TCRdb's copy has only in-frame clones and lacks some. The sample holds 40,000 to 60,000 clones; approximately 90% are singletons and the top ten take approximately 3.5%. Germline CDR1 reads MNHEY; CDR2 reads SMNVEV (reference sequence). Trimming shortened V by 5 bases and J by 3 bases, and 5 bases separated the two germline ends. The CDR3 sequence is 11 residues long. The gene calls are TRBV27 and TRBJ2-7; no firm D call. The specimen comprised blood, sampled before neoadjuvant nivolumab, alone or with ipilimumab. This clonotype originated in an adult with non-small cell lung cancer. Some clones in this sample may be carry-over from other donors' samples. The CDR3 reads CASSLGYEQYF. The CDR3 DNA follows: TGTGCCAGCAGTCTAGGCTACGAGCAGTACTTC.